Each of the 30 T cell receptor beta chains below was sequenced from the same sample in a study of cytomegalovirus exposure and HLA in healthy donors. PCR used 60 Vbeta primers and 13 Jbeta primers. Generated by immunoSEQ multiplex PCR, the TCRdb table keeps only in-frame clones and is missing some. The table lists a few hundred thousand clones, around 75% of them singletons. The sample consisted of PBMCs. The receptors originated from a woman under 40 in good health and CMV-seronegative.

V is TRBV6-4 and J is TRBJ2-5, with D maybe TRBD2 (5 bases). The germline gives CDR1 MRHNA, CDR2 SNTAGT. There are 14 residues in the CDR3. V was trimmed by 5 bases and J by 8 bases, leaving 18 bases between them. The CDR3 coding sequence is TGTGCCAGCAGTTCCAGCACTAGAACTGAAACCCAGTACTTC. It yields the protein CASSSSTRTETQYF.

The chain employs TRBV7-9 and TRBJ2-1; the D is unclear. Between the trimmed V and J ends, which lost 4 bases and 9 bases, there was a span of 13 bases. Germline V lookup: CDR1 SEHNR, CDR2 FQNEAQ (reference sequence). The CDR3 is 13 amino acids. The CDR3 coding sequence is TGTGCCAGCAGCTACACGCCGGGTGGTGAGCAGTTCTTC. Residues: CASSYTPGGEQFF.

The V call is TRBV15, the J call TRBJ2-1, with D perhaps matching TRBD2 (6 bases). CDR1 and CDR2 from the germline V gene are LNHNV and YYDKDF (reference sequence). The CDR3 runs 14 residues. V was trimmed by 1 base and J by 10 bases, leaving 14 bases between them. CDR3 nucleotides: TGTGCCACCAGCAGAGTCGCGGGAACATCAGAGCAGTTCTTC. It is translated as CATSRVAGTSEQFF.

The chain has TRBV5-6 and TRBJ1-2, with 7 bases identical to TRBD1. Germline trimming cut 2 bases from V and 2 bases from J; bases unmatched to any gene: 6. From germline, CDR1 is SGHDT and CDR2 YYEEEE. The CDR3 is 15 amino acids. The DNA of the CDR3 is TGTGCCAGCAGCTTAGTACAGGGGAAGAACTATGGCTACACCTTC. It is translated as CASSLVQGKNYGYTF.

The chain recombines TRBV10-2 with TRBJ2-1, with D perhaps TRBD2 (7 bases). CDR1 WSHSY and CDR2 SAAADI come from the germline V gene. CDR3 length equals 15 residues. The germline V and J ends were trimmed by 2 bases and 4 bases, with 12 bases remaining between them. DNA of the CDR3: TGCGCCAGCAGTGAGCGGGGGGCGGGTTACAATGAGCAGTTCTTC. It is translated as CASSERGAGYNEQFF.

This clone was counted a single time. CDR3 loop: CASSQDLRSEDGYTF. DNA of the CDR3: TGCGCCAGCAGCCAAGATCTTAGGTCTGAGGATGGCTACACCTTC. This chain links TRBV4-1 with TRBJ1-2; D gene uncertain. V lost 0 bases to trimming and J lost 6 bases, with 14 bases between them. Germline V lookup: CDR1 MGHRA, CDR2 YSYEKL. The CDR3 consists of 15 residues.

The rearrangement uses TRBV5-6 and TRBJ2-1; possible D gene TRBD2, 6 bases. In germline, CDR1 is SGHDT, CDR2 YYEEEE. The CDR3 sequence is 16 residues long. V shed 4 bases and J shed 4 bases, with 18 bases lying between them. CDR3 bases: TGTGCCAGCAGCCTAGGGACTTCCGCTACGTACAATGAGCAGTTCTTC. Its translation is CASSLGTSATYNEQFF.

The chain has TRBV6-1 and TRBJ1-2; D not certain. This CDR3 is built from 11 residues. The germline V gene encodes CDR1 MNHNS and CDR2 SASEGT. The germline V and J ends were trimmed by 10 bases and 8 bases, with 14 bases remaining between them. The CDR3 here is CATYGPEGYTF. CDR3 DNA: TGTGCCACCTATGGGCCCGAGGGCTACACCTTC.

Here the CDR3 reads CASSLGLGGSNTEAFF. The CDR3 coding sequence is TGTGCCAGCAGCCTGGGTTTGGGAGGGAGCAACACTGAAGCTTTCTTT. The genes are TRBV13 and TRBJ1-1, with no clear D. This CDR3 is 16 amino acids long. Germline CDR1 reads PRHDT; CDR2 reads FYEKMQ (reference sequence). V gave up 5 bases and J gave up 2 bases, with 18 bases separating them.

The CDR3 protein is CASGTGGPYEQYF. CDR3 nucleotides: TGTGCCAGCGGCACAGGGGGCCCCTACGAGCAGTACTTC. The chain couples TRBV11-1 to TRBJ2-7, with 9 bases matching TRBD1. CDR1 and CDR2 (germline): SGHAT, FQDESV (reference sequence). J lost 2 bases, V lost 8 bases, and 4 bases had no gene match. The CDR3 is made up of 13 amino acids.

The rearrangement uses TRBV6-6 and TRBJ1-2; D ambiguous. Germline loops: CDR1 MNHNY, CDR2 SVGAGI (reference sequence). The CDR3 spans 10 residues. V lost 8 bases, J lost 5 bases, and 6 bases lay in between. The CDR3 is CASLQYGYTF. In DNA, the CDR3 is TGTGCCAGCTTACAGTATGGCTACACCTTC.

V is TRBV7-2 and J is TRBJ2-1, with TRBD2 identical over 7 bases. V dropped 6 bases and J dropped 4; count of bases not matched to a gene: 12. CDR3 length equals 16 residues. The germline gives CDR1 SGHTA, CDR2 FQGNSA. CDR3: CASRISSTSVYNEQFF. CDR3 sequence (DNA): TGTGCCAGCAGAATTTCGTCCACTAGCGTGTACAATGAGCAGTTCTTC.

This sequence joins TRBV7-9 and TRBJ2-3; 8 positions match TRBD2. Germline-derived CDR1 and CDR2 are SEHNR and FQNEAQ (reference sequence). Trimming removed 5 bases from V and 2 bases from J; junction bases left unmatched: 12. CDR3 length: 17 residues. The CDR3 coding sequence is TGTGCCAGCAGCCCCGCCCTAGCGGGCGCGCACACAGATACGCAGTATTTT. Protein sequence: CASSPALAGAHTDTQYF.

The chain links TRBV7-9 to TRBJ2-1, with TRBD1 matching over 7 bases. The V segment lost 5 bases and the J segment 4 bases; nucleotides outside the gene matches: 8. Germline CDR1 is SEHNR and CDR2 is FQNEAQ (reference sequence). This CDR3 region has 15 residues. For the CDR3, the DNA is TGTGCCAGCAGCATGCTGACAGGGATTTACAATGAGCAGTTCTTC. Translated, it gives CASSMLTGIYNEQFF.

CDR3 protein: CAWGQLYGYTF. As DNA, the CDR3 is TGTGCCTGGGGACAGTTGTATGGCTACACCTTC. The chain joins TRBV30 to TRBJ1-2; D might be TRBD1 (6 bases). The V and J ends lost 5 bases and 5 bases respectively, with 9 bases between them. Looked up from germline, CDR1 is GTSNPN and CDR2 is SVGIG (reference sequence). The CDR3 has 11 amino acids.

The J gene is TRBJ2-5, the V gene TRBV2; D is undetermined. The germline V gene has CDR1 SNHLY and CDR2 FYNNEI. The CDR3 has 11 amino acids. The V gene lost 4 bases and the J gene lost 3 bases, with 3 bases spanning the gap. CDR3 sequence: CASSGEETQYF. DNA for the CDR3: TGTGCCAGCAGTGGAGAAGAGACCCAGTACTTC.

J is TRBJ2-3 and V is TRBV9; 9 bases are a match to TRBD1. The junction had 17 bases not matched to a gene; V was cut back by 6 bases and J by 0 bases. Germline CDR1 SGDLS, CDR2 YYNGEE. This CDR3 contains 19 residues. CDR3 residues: CASNDPGDRDGTSTDTQYF. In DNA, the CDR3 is TGTGCCAGCAACGACCCCGGGGACAGGGACGGTACGAGCACAGATACGCAGTATTTT.

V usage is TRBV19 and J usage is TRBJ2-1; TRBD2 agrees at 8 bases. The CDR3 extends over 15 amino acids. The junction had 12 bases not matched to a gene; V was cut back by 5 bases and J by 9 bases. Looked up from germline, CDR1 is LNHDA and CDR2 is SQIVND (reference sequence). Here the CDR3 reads CASSPRRSSGGEQFF. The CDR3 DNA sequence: TGTGCCAGTAGTCCCCGTCGTAGCAGCGGGGGTGAGCAGTTCTTC.

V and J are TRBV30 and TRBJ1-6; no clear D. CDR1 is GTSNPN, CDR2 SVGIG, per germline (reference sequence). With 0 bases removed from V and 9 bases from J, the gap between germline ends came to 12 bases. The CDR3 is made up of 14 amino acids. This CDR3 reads CAWSVAGEASPLHF. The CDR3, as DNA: TGTGCCTGGAGTGTAGCCGGGGAAGCTTCACCCCTCCACTTT. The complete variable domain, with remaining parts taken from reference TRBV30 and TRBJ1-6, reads SQTIHQWPATLVQPVGSPLSLECTVEGTSNPNLYWYRQAAGRGLQLLFYSVGIGQISSEVPQNLSASRPQDRQFILSSKKLLLSDSGFYLCAWSVAGEASPLHFGNGTRLTVT.

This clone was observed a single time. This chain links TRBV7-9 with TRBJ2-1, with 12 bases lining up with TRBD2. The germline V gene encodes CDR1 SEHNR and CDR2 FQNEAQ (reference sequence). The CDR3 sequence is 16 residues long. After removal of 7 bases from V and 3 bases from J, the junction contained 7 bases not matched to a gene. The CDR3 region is CASNPGLAGNYNEQFF. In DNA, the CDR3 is TGTGCCAGCAACCCTGGACTAGCGGGAAACTACAATGAGCAGTTCTTC. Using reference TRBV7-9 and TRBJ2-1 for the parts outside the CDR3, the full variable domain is DTGVSQNPRHKITKRGQNVTFRCDPISEHNRLYWYRQTLGQGPEFLTYFQNEAQLEKSRLLSDRFSAERPKGSFSTLEIQRTEQGDSAMYLCASNPGLAGNYNEQFFGPGTRLTVL.

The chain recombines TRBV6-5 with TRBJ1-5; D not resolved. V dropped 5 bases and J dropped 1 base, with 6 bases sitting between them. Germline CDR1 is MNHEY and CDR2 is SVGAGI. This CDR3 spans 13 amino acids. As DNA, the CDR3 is TGTGCCAGCAGTCCACAGAGCAATCAGCCCCAGCATTTT. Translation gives CASSPQSNQPQHF.

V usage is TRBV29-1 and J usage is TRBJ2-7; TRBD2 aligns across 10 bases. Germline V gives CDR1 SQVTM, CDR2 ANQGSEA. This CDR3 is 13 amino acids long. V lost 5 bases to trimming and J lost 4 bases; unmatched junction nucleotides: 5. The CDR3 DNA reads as TGCAGCGTTAAGCTAGCGGGAGCGTACGAGCAGTACTTC. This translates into CSVKLAGAYEQYF.

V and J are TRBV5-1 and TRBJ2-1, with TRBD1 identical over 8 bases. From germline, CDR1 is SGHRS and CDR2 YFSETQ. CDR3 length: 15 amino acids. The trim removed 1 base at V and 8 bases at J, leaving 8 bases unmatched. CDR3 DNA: TGCGCCAGCAGCTTGAGGGCGGACAGGGAGGATGAGCAGTTCTTC. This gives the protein CASSLRADREDEQFF.

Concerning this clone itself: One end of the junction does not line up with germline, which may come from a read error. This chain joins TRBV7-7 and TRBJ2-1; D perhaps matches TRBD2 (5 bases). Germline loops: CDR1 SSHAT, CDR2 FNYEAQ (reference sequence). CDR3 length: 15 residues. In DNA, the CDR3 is TGTGCTAGCAGCGAGGGTGTAGCATCCTACAATGAGCAGTTCTTC. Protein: CASSEGVASYNEQFF.

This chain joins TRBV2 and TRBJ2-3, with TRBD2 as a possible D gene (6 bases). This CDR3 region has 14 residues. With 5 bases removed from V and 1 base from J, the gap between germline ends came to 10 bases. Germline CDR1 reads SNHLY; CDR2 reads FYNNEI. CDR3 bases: TGTGCCAGCAGTCCTGAGCGGGGCACAGATACGCAGTATTTT. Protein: CASSPERGTDTQYF.

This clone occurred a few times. The CDR3 protein is CASTPDSKADNEQFF. The CDR3 DNA reads as TGTGCCAGCACCCCAGACTCCAAGGCCGACAATGAGCAGTTCTTC. The chain recombines TRBV6-6 with TRBJ2-1; unclear D gene. The ends were cut back, 7 bases at V and 5 bases at J, with 18 bases in the middle. Germline V gene data show CDR1 as MNHNY and CDR2 as SVGAGI (reference sequence). The CDR3 runs to 15 residues.

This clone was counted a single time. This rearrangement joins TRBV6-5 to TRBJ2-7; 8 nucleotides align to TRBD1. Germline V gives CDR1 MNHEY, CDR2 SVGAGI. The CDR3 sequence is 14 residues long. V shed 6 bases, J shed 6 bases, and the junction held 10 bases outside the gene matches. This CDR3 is CASRTRTGLFEQYF. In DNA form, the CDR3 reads TGTGCCAGCAGAACGAGGACAGGGTTGTTCGAGCAGTACTTC.

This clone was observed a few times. CDR3 nucleotide sequence: TGCGCCAGCAGCTTCGGACAGGGACAGACTGAAGCTTTCTTT. Its protein product is CASSFGQGQTEAFF. The chain couples TRBV5-1 to TRBJ1-1, with 8 bases identical to TRBD1. Germline CDR1 and CDR2: SGHRS and YFSETQ. The trim removed 2 bases at V and 5 bases at J, leaving 5 bases unmatched. The CDR3 extends over 14 amino acids.

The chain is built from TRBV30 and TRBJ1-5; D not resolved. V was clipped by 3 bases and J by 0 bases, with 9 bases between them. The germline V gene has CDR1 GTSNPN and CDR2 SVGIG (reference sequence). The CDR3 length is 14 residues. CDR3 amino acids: CAWSRLGSNQPQHF. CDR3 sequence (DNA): TGTGCCTGGAGCCGGCTAGGTAGCAATCAGCCCCAGCATTTT.

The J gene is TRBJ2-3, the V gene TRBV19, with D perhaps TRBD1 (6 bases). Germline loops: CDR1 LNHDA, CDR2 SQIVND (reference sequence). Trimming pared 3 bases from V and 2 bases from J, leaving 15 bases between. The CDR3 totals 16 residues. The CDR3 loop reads CASSIVQGPFTDTQYF. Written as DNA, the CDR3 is TGTGCCAGTAGTATTGTCCAGGGGCCTTTCACAGATACGCAGTATTTT.